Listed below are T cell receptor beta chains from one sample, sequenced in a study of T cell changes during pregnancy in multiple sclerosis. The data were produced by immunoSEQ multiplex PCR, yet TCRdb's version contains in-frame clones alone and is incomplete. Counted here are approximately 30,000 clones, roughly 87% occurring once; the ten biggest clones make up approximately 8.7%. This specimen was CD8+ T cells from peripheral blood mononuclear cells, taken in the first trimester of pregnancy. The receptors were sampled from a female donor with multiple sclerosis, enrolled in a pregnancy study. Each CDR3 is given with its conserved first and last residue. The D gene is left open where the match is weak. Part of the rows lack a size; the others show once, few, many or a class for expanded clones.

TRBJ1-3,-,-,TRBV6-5,TGTGCCAGCAGTTACTCGAGGAGCGAACCTGGAAACACCATATATTTT,CASSYSRSEPGNTIYF
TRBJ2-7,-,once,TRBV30,TGTGCCTGGAGTAATACACGGGGCTCCTACGAGCAGTACTTC,CAWSNTRGSYEQYF
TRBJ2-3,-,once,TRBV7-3,TGTGCCAGCAGCTTACTAGGCACGGATACGCAGTATTTT,CASSLLGTDTQYF
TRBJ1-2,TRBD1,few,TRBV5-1,TGCGCCAGCAGCTCGGGACAGGGTCAATACACCTTC,CASSSGQGQYTF
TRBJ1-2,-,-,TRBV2,TGTGCCAGCAGTGAAGCTCAGGGTGGCGGCTACACCTTC,CASSEAQGGGYTF
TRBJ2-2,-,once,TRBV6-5,TGTGCCAGCAGTTACTCGAATTGGGGCGAGGCCGGGGAGCTGTTTTTT,CASSYSNWGEAGELFF
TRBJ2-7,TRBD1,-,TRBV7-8,TGTGCCAGCAGTTCCCAGGGGGCCTACGAGCAGTACTTC,CASSSQGAYEQYF
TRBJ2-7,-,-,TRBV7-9,TGTGCCAGCAGCTCCACAGGGAGCCACGAGCAGTACTTC,CASSSTGSHEQYF
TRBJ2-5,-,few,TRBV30,TGTGCCTGGAGGGCCCACGAGGCTTGGGAGACCCAGTACTTC,CAWRAHEAWETQYF
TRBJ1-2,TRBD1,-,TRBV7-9,TGTGCCAGCACCGCACCGGGGACAGGCCCTAACTATGGCTACACCTTC,CASTAPGTGPNYGYTF
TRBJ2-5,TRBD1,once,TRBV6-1,TGTGCCAGCAGTGAAGTCCCGGGACAGGGGCAAGAGACCCAGTACTTC,CASSEVPGQGQETQYF
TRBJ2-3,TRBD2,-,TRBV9,TGTGCCAGCAGCCCGGACACTAGCGCCGCAGATACGCAGTATTTT,CASSPDTSAADTQYF
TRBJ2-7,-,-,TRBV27,TGTGCCAGCAGTCCACCGGACAGCTACGAGCAGTACTTC,CASSPPDSYEQYF
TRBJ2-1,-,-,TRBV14,TGTGCCAGCAGCCAATCGGCCTCAGGGTCCTACAATGAGCAGTTCTTC,CASSQSASGSYNEQFF
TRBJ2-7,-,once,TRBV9,TGTGCCAGCAGCGTAGTTGCAGGGGGGTACGAGCAGTACTTC,CASSVVAGGYEQYF
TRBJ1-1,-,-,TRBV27,TGTGCCAGCAGTTTAAACAGGGTGGGTACTGAAGCTTTCTTT,CASSLNRVGTEAFF
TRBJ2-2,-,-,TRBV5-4,TGTGCCAGCAGCACGAAAGACAGATACACCGGGGAGCTGTTTTTT,CASSTKDRYTGELFF
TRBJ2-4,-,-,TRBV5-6,TGTGCCAGCAGCTTGGGAGGTACTGGATTTGCGTACTTC,CASSLGGTGFAYF
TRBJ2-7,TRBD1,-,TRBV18,TGTGCCAGCTCATCGGACAGGGGGCTCTCCTACGAGCAGTACTTC,CASSSDRGLSYEQYF
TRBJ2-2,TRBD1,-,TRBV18,TGTGCCAGCTCACCACGTCGGACAGGGGTGAACACCGGGGAGCTGTTTTTT,CASSPRRTGVNTGELFF
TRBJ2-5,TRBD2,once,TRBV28,TGTGCCAGCAGTTTCGGGCGGGAGCACGAGACCCAGTACTTC,CASSFGREHETQYF
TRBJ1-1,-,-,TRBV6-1,TGTGCCAGCAGTGAAGAGGTTGGACAGCCCTGGCCCGAAGCTTTCTTT,CASSEEVGQPWPEAFF
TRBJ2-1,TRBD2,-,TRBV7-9,TGTGCCAGCAGTTCCGGGACTAGCGGGAGTGATGAGCAGTTCTTC,CASSSGTSGSDEQFF
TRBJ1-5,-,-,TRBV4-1,TGCGCCAGCAGCCAAGTTTCGGCTTCGGGTCAGCCCCAGCATTTT,CASSQVSASGQPQHF
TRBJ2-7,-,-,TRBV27,TGTGCCAGCAGTCACGGGTTCTCCTACGAGCAGTACTTC,CASSHGFSYEQYF
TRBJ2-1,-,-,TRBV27,TGTGCCAGCAGTTCGGACATGAGCTCCTACAATGAGCAGTTCTTC,CASSSDMSSYNEQFF
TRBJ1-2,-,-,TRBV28,TGTGCCAGCAGTTTGGGGGGGCTGAAAAACTATGGCTACACCTTC,CASSLGGLKNYGYTF
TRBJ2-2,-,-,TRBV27,TGTGCCAGCAGTTTCCTCAGTATCCCCGCAGTGATGTTTTTT,CASSFLSIPAVMFF
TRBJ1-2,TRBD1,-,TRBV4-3,TGCGCCAGCAGCCATACAGGGGGTGCGAACTATGGCTACACCTTC,CASSHTGGANYGYTF
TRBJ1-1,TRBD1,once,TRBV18,TGTGCCAGCTCACATGGTGACAGGGAGGACACTGAAGCTTTCTTT,CASSHGDREDTEAFF
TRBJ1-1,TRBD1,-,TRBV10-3,TGTGCCATCAGTGGTCAGGGGGCAGGGGCTGAAGCTTTCTTT,CAISGQGAGAEAFF
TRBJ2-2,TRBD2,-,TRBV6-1,TGTGCCAGCAGACGCACTAGCGACCCTACGAGGGAGCTGTTTTTT,CASRRTSDPTRELFF